The 2 T cell receptor beta chains listed next were all sequenced from one sample in a study of T cell responses to AZD1222 COVID-19 vaccine. TCRdb keeps only in-frame clones here, not all; method: immunoSEQ multiplex PCR. The sample shows over 75,000 clones, about 88% of them seen only once. Sequenced material: peripheral blood, taken on day 0 of AZD1222 vaccination. These receptors were collected from an adult in good health.

This clone was seen once. The V call is TRBV6-6, the J call TRBJ2-7; tentatively, D is TRBD1 (6 bases). CDR1 is MNHNY, CDR2 SVGAGI, per germline (reference sequence). V was trimmed by 6 bases and J by 2 bases, leaving 8 bases between them. The length of the CDR3 is 12 residues. The DNA of the CDR3 is TGTGCCAGCAGCCCAGGGGCCTACGAGCAGTACTTC. This sequence encodes CASSPGAYEQYF.

The chain carries TRBV9 and TRBJ2-2; TRBD2 is a possible D gene (5 bases). This CDR3 has 15 residues. The V end was cut by 4 bases, the J end by 4 bases, with 14 bases between. Germline CDR1 is SGDLS and CDR2 is YYNGEE. Written as DNA, the CDR3 is TGTGCCAGCAGCTATGGAGGAGGACTCACCGGGGAGCTGTTTTTT. Residues: CASSYGGGLTGELFF.